The entry that follows covers one TCR beta chain sequence. The data derive from a study of T cell responses to AZD1222 COVID-19 vaccine. The repertoire was sequenced with immunoSEQ multiplex PCR; TCRdb's copy has only in-frame clones and lacks some. The sample records some 130,000 clones, about four fifths being singletons. This CDR3 contains 16 residues. V shed 0 bases and J shed 2 bases, with 14 bases lying between them. Germline CDR1 and CDR2: SGHRS and YFSETQ. Specimen: peripheral blood, collected on day 0 of AZD1222 vaccination. This TCR was recovered from an adult in good health. V usage is TRBV5-1 and J usage is TRBJ1-1, with D tentatively TRBD1 (6 bases). The DNA of the CDR3 is TGCGCCAGCAGCTTGGGCGTCTGGGGGCTTAACACTGAAGCTTTCTTT. This translates into CASSLGVWGLNTEAFF.